Listed below are T cell receptor beta chains from one sample, sequenced in a study of T cell responses to AZD1222 COVID-19 vaccine. Produced via immunoSEQ multiplex PCR; TCRdb's table is partial and in-frame only. The top ten hold 9.5% to 13% of the sample, which has over 150,000 clones, just over 85% seen once. This specimen was peripheral blood, taken 28 days after the second AZD1222 dose. The receptors were gathered from an adult who received the AZD1222 COVID-19 vaccine. Each CDR3 is given with its conserved first and last residue. D genes are given only for firm matches. Where a row states a size, it is once, few, many or the class of an expanded clone; other rows omit it.

d_call: TRBD1
clone_size: -
v_call: TRBV7-2
j_call: TRBJ2-7
cdr3_nt: TGTGCCAGCTTGGACAGGGGAGGTTCGGGGGCCTCCTACGAGCAGTACTTC
cdr3_aa: CASLDRGGSGASYEQYF

d_call: TRBD1
clone_size: once
v_call: TRBV18
j_call: TRBJ1-5
cdr3_nt: TGTGCCAGCTCACCCGACAGGGATGGAGGATATCAGCCCCAGCATTTT
cdr3_aa: CASSPDRDGGYQPQHF

d_call: -
clone_size: few
v_call: TRBV7-9
j_call: TRBJ2-2
cdr3_nt: TGTGCCAGCAGCGCCAGTGGTACCGGGGAGCTGTTTTTT
cdr3_aa: CASSASGTGELFF

d_call: TRBD1
clone_size: -
v_call: TRBV5-5
j_call: TRBJ1-5
cdr3_nt: TGTGCCAGCACCTGGTCAGGGGGGGCGAGCAATCAGCCCCAGCATTTT
cdr3_aa: CASTWSGGASNQPQHF

d_call: -
clone_size: -
v_call: TRBV28
j_call: TRBJ1-1
cdr3_nt: TGTGCCACCCAACGCGGGGGGGAGAACACTGAAGCTTTCTTT
cdr3_aa: CATQRGGENTEAFF

d_call: TRBD1
clone_size: once
v_call: TRBV10-3
j_call: TRBJ2-5
cdr3_nt: TGTGCCACCCGACAGGGGAGAGCTCATGAGACCCAGTACTTC
cdr3_aa: CATRQGRAHETQYF

d_call: -
clone_size: -
v_call: TRBV5-1
j_call: TRBJ1-6
cdr3_nt: TGCGCCAGCAGCTTGGATGTCGGCTCGAATTCACCCCTCCACTTT
cdr3_aa: CASSLDVGSNSPLHF

d_call: -
clone_size: once
v_call: TRBV19
j_call: TRBJ1-1
cdr3_nt: TGTGCCAGTAGTATAGGACATTCGGGCAAAGCTTTCTTT
cdr3_aa: CASSIGHSGKAFF

d_call: TRBD1
clone_size: -
v_call: TRBV3-1/TRBV3-2
j_call: TRBJ2-7
cdr3_nt: TGTGCCAGCAGCCATGGGACAGGGGCCTACGAGCAGTACTTC
cdr3_aa: CASSHGTGAYEQYF

d_call: -
clone_size: -
v_call: TRBV2
j_call: TRBJ1-1
cdr3_nt: TGTGCCAGCAGTGCCCGGACAGAGAACACTGAAGCTTTCTTT
cdr3_aa: CASSARTENTEAFF

d_call: -
clone_size: -
v_call: TRBV18
j_call: TRBJ1-5
cdr3_nt: TGTGCCAGCGGCGGGTCCAATCAGCCCCAGCATTTT
cdr3_aa: CASGGSNQPQHF

d_call: TRBD1
clone_size: once
v_call: TRBV5-4
j_call: TRBJ2-1
cdr3_nt: TGTGCCAGCAGCAATAACAGGGGGAATGAGCAGTTCTTC
cdr3_aa: CASSNNRGNEQFF

d_call: TRBD1
clone_size: -
v_call: TRBV12-5
j_call: TRBJ2-5
cdr3_nt: TGTGCTAGTGGTTTAGGGGACAGCGAAGAGACCCAGTACTTC
cdr3_aa: CASGLGDSEETQYF

d_call: TRBD1
clone_size: -
v_call: TRBV19
j_call: TRBJ1-2
cdr3_nt: TGTGCCAGTAGTTCGGGACAGGCCAATAGCAACTATGGCTACACCTTC
cdr3_aa: CASSSGQANSNYGYTF

d_call: -
clone_size: once
v_call: TRBV20-1
j_call: TRBJ2-7
cdr3_nt: TGCAGTGCTAGTCGGGACATGAGCTCCTACGAGCAGTACTTC
cdr3_aa: CSASRDMSSYEQYF

d_call: -
clone_size: -
v_call: TRBV30
j_call: TRBJ1-1
cdr3_nt: TGTGCCTACTCAACCGGGACATTGAACACTGAAGCTTTCTTT
cdr3_aa: CAYSTGTLNTEAFF

d_call: TRBD1
clone_size: -
v_call: TRBV5-5
j_call: TRBJ1-1
cdr3_nt: TGTGCCAGCAGCTGGGGACAGATGAACACTGAAGCTTTCTTT
cdr3_aa: CASSWGQMNTEAFF

d_call: -
clone_size: few
v_call: TRBV7-5
j_call: TRBJ2-7
cdr3_nt: TGTGCCAGAAGCTTCCACTGGTACCACTCCTACGAGCAGTACTTC
cdr3_aa: CARSFHWYHSYEQYF

d_call: -
clone_size: -
v_call: TRBV28
j_call: TRBJ2-1
cdr3_nt: TGTGCCAGCAGTTCCCCGTATAGGTCTCATGAGCAGTTCTTC
cdr3_aa: CASSSPYRSHEQFF

d_call: -
clone_size: few
v_call: TRBV5-4
j_call: TRBJ2-2
cdr3_nt: TGTGCCAGCAGCTTGGCCGTCGGGGGCCCCACCGGGGAGCTGTTTTTT
cdr3_aa: CASSLAVGGPTGELFF

d_call: -
clone_size: -
v_call: TRBV19
j_call: TRBJ1-2
cdr3_nt: TGTGCCAGTACAAGAACAGTGGGGGGGCGCCATGGCTACACCTTC
cdr3_aa: CASTRTVGGRHGYTF

d_call: TRBD1
clone_size: -
v_call: TRBV6-5
j_call: TRBJ2-1
cdr3_nt: TGTGCCAGCAGGACCGGGACAGTCTACAATGAGCAGTTCTTC
cdr3_aa: CASRTGTVYNEQFF

d_call: -
clone_size: -
v_call: TRBV7-2
j_call: TRBJ2-7
cdr3_nt: TGTGCCAGCAGCCTCCCGGGCCCAGCCCCCTACGAGCAGTACTTC
cdr3_aa: CASSLPGPAPYEQYF

d_call: TRBD2
clone_size: -
v_call: TRBV5-1
j_call: TRBJ2-1
cdr3_nt: TGCGCCAGCAGCTATCGGGGGGGCCGTCCAATGGTAAATGAGCAGTTCTTC
cdr3_aa: CASSYRGGRPMVNEQFF

d_call: TRBD1
clone_size: -
v_call: TRBV7-2
j_call: TRBJ1-4
cdr3_nt: TGTGCCAGCAGCCCCGGGACAGGGGTTAATGAAAAACTGTTTTTT
cdr3_aa: CASSPGTGVNEKLFF